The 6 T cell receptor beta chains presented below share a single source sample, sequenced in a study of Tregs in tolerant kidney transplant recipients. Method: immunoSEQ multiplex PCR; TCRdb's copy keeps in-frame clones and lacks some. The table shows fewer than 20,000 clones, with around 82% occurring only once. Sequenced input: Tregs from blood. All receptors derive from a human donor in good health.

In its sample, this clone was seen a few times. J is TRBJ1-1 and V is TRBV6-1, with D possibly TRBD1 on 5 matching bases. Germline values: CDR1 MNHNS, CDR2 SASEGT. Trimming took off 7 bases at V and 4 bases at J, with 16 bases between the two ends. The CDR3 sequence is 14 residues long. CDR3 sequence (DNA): TGTGCCAGCAATGGGCTTGGGGGTAGCACTGAAGCTTTCTTT. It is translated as CASNGLGGSTEAFF.

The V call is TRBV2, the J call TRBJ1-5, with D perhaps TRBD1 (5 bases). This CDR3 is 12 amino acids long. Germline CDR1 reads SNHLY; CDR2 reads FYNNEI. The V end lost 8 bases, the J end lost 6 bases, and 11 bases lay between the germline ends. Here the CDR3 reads CASSGEAQPQHF. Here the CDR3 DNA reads TGTGCCAGCTCGGGGGAGGCTCAGCCCCAGCATTTT.

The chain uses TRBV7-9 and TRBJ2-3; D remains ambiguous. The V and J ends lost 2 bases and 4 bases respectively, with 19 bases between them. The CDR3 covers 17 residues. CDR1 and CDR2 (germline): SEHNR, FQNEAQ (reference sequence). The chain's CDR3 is CASSLRFRASNPDTQYF. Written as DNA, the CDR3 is TGTGCCAGCAGCTTAAGATTCCGGGCCTCGAACCCAGATACGCAGTATTTT.

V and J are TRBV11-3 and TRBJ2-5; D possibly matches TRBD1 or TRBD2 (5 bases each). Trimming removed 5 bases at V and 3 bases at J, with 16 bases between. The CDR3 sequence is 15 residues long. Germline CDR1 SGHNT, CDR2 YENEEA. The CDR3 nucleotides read TGTGCCAGCAGCCCCTCCGGGACCGCGGAAGAGACCCAGTACTTC. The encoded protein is CASSPSGTAEETQYF.

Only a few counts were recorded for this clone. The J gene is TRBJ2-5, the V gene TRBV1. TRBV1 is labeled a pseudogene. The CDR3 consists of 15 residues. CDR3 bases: TGCACCAGCAGCCAAAGCTTCGGATACAAAGAGACCCAGTACTTC. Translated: CTSSQSFGYKETQYF.

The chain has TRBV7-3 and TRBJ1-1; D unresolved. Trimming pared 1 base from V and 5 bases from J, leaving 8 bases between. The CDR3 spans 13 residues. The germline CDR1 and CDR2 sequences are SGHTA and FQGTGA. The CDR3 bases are TGTGCCAGCAGCTTAATGATTGGAACTGAAGCTTTCTTT. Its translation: CASSLMIGTEAFF.